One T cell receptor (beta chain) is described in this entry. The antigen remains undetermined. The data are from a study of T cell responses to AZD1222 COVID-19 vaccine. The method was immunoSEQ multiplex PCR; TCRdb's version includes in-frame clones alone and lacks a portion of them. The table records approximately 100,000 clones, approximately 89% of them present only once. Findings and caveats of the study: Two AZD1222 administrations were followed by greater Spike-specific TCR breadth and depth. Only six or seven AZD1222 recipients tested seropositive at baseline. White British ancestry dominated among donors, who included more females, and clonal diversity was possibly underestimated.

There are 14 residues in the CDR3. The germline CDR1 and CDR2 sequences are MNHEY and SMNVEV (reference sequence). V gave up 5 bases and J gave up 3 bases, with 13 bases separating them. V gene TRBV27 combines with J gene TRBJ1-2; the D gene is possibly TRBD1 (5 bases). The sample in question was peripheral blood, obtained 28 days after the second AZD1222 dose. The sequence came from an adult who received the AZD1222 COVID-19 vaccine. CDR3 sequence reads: CASSPRDVDYGYTF. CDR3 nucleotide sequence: TGTGCCAGCAGTCCCCGGGACGTAGACTATGGCTACACCTTC.